This T cell receptor (beta chain) was identified during a study of Ad26.COV2.S vaccination and SARS-CoV-2 variants. CDR1 is MNHEY, CDR2 SVGAGI, per germline. V gave up 2 bases and J gave up 4 bases; unmatched junction bases: 4. The CDR3 length is 15 residues. The sample's treatment: roughly 19 received Ad26.COV2.S at low or high dose, single or two shots; 5 received placebo; per-sample allocation not given. Sampling happened 63 days after the first vaccine or placebo injection. The data were produced by immunoSEQ multiplex PCR, yet TCRdb's version contains in-frame clones alone and is incomplete. Among about 680,000 clones listed, 89% were seen once. Details on this clone: The sample carries other DNA sequences with the same CDR3.

The material was peripheral blood, obtained in a trial of Ad26.COV2.S vaccine versus placebo. The sequence derives from a person aged 18-60 years who received the Ad26.COV2.S COVID-19 vaccine or a placebo. The chain carries TRBV6-5 and TRBJ2-7, with TRBD1 identical over 11 bases. DNA of the CDR3: TGTGCCAGCAGTTACGCCGGGACAGGGGGGTACGAGCAGTACTTC. Translation: CASSYAGTGGYEQYF.